The rows below give T cell receptor beta chains drawn from one sample of a study of cytomegalovirus exposure and HLA in healthy donors. Clones were sequenced by immunoSEQ multiplex PCR, and TCRdb holds only the in-frame ones, with some missing. The data show roughly 110,000 clones, approximately 82% seen once. The sample was PBMCs. These TCRs come from a man aged 30 to 45 in good health and CMV-seropositive. Each CDR3 is given with its conserved first and last residue. The D gene is left open where the match is weak. The size field is filled for only some rows; it gives once, few, many or a size class.

clone_size	v_call	j_call	d_call	cdr3_nt	cdr3_aa
.	TRBV2	TRBJ2-7	.	TGTGCCAGCAGTGAATACAACGAGCAGTACTTC	CASSEYNEQYF
.	TRBV19	TRBJ1-1	.	TGTGCCAGTAGTATGTGGGCTCAGGGGAACACTGAAGCTTTCTTT	CASSMWAQGNTEAFF
.	TRBV6-6	TRBJ1-1	.	TGTGCCAGCAGTTACGGACAGATCGGCACTGAAGCTTTCTTT	CASSYGQIGTEAFF
.	TRBV2	TRBJ1-1	.	TGTGCCAGCAGTGTTGAGGTAGAGGGTGTTGCGAACACTGAAGCTTTCTTT	CASSVEVEGVANTEAFF
once	TRBV19	TRBJ1-5	.	TGTGCCAGTAGTATAGATTCGGGGGGGCAGCCCCAGCATTTT	CASSIDSGGQPQHF
.	TRBV7-9	TRBJ2-2	.	TGTGCCAGCAGCTTGGGGAGACGGACCGGGGAGCTGTTTTTT	CASSLGRRTGELFF
.	TRBV19	TRBJ1-2	TRBD1	TGTGCCAGTAGTATACGGGACAGGGGAGGCTACACCTTC	CASSIRDRGGYTF
.	TRBV27	TRBJ2-1	.	TGTGCCAGCAGTTTATCGCCAGGGACATGGGACAATGAGCAGTTCTTC	CASSLSPGTWDNEQFF
.	TRBV4-2	TRBJ1-4	TRBD1	TGTGCCAGCAGCCAACCCCCAAGGCCAAGGGGGCCTGAAAAACTGTTTTTT	CASSQPPRPRGPEKLFF
once	TRBV5-1	TRBJ1-2	TRBD1	TGCGCCAGCAGCTTTGGACAGGGGGCCTACTATGGCTACACCTTC	CASSFGQGAYYGYTF
.	TRBV6-1	TRBJ1-3	.	TGTGCCAGCAGTGGCTCAGGGGGAAACACCATATATTTT	CASSGSGGNTIYF
.	TRBV18	TRBJ2-5	.	TGTGCCAGCTCACTGACAGGGAGGGAGACCCAGTACTTC	CASSLTGRETQYF
once	TRBV6-5	TRBJ2-2	.	TGTGCCAGCAGTTATGGGGAGTACGGGGAGCTGTTTTTT	CASSYGEYGELFF
.	TRBV10-2	TRBJ1-3	TRBD1	TGCGCCAGCAGGGGGACAGGGATCTCTGGAAACACCATATATTTT	CASRGTGISGNTIYF
few	TRBV30	TRBJ2-2	.	TGTGCCTGGAGTGAGGTAGCGACAGGGGAGCTGTTTTTT	CAWSEVATGELFF
.	TRBV15	TRBJ2-3	.	TGTGCCACCAGCAAACAACGGGTGGGAGCTCTAGATACGCAGTATTTT	CATSKQRVGALDTQYF
.	TRBV30	TRBJ1-4	TRBD1	TGTGCCTGGAGTGCCGGGACAGGGGTGGAAAAACTGTTTTTT	CAWSAGTGVEKLFF
.	TRBV19	TRBJ1-6	.	TGTGCCAGTAGTATCGAGAGCAACAGGGTGGATTCACCCCTCCACTTT	CASSIESNRVDSPLHF
.	TRBV6-1	TRBJ2-6	.	TGTGCCAGCAGATTATCTGGGGCCAACGTCCTGACTTTC	CASRLSGANVLTF
.	TRBV28	TRBJ1-6	TRBD1	TGTGCCAGCAGTCTACGGACAGGGTCTTCACCCCTCCACTTT	CASSLRTGSSPLHF
.	TRBV11-2	TRBJ2-3	.	TGTGCCAGCAGCTTAGTATCAGGGCTTCGGGCAGATACGCAGTATTTT	CASSLVSGLRADTQYF
.	TRBV5-4	TRBJ1-1	.	TGTGCCAGCAGATCCTGGGGGGGGCGGGAGGGGAACACTGAAGCTTTCTTT	CASRSWGGREGNTEAFF